The clone carrying this TCR beta chain was seen at least ten times. Its specificity is not known. The cDNA came from 5'RACE, which used 10-nucleotide random UMIs. MiXCR, run by TCRdb on the 5' RACE reads, gives a single entry per CDR3 protein. The sample gives roughly 71,000 distinct CDR3 sequences, roughly 3.9% of which show up once; 1.3% is in the top ten. The unsorted libraries were produced from 2 million PBMCs held at -80 C. The data were obtained in a study of neurological immune-mediated disorders. Overall study findings and caveats: The multiple sclerosis repertoire cluster had no clinical or MRI feature associated with it. Across subjects, no CDR3 amino acid sequence appeared in expanded clones of more than one subject, a finding that suggested private repertoires in all groups.

Germline V gene lookup returns CDR1 DFQATT and CDR2 SNEGSKA (reference sequence). The V end lost 4 bases, the J end lost 0 bases, and 16 bases lay between the germline ends. The CDR3 is 16 amino acids. The specimen sequenced was PBMCs. The receptor was derived from a man aged 30 to 39 with multiple sclerosis. This chain links TRBV20-1 with TRBJ2-1, with D possibly TRBD2 on 5 matching bases. CDR3 in amino acids: CSATFLATVSYNEQFF. The CDR3 coding sequence is TGCAGTGCTACTTTCCTAGCTACGGTCTCCTACAATGAGCAGTTCTTC.